These 17 T cell receptor beta chains came from one sample sequenced in a study of T cells after yellow fever vaccination. A single record per CDR3 protein comes from TCRdb applying MiXCR to the 5' RACE reads. The sample records a few hundred thousand distinct CDR3 sequences, around 8.1% being singletons. The sequencing used PBMCs, collected about 41 days after the first yellow fever vaccination. The receptors were gathered from a young man who received the YFV17D yellow fever vaccine.

This clonotype has just a few counts. The chain recombines TRBV20-1 with TRBJ2-2; 7 nucleotides agree with TRBD2. The CDR3 is 14 amino acids. Unmatched junction bases numbered 7, after V lost 2 bases and J lost 7 bases. Per the germline V gene, CDR1 is DFQATT and CDR2 is SNEGSKA (reference sequence). The CDR3 reads CSARLASGYGELFF. DNA of the CDR3: TGCAGTGCTAGATTGGCTAGCGGATACGGGGAGCTGTTTTTT.

Here the CDR3 DNA reads TGTGCCAGCAGCCCCCCTGGGGGGGTGAGCTACAATGAGCAGTTCTTC. It translates to CASSPPGGVSYNEQFF. The chain carries TRBV9 and TRBJ2-1; 7 bases are shared with TRBD2. V gave up 4 bases and J gave up 3 bases; unmatched junction bases: 10. Germline V gene lookup returns CDR1 SGDLS and CDR2 YYNGEE. The CDR3 is 16 amino acids.

The chain employs TRBV4-2 and TRBJ1-1; tentative D call: TRBD1 (6 bases). V was trimmed by 6 bases and J by 2 bases, leaving 16 bases between them. Germline CDR1 LGHNA, CDR2 YNFKEQ. The CDR3 contains 15 residues. CDR3 sequence reads: CASRDRWGLNTEAFF. CDR3 DNA: TGTGCCAGCAGGGACCGTTGGGGGCTTAACACTGAAGCTTTCTTT.

This clonotype was observed a few times. The chain has TRBV27 and TRBJ2-5; D gene unclear. This CDR3 has 14 amino acids. Germline V gene lookup returns CDR1 MNHEY and CDR2 SMNVEV (reference sequence). V dropped 6 bases and J dropped 1 base, with 12 bases sitting between them. The CDR3 is CASRRSTVQETQYF. CDR3 nucleotide sequence: TGTGCCAGCAGGAGGTCTACGGTCCAAGAGACCCAGTACTTC.

This sequence joins TRBV28 and TRBJ2-2; 10 bases are shared with TRBD1. Germline assignment: CDR1 MDHEN and CDR2 SYDVKM. The V and J ends lost 3 bases and 7 bases, in that order; junction bases with no gene match: 8. CDR3 length equals 16 residues. CDR3 sequence: CASSFRQGASIGELFF. In DNA, the CDR3 is TGTGCCAGCAGTTTTCGACAGGGGGCGTCGATCGGGGAGCTGTTTTTT.

This clonotype has more than one count but fewer than ten. The chain combines TRBV7-6 with TRBJ2-1, with a weak D call TRBD1 (7 bases). Trimming stripped 2 bases from V and 4 bases from J, with 21 bases between. The CDR3 has 18 residues. Germline CDR1 is SGHVS and CDR2 is FNYEAQ. The CDR3 loop reads CASSLPRGETESYNEQFF. The CDR3 nucleotides are TGTGCCAGCAGCTTACCCAGGGGGGAAACGGAATCGTACAATGAGCAGTTCTTC.

This rearrangement joins TRBV12-3 or TRBV12-4 to TRBJ1-1, with D tentatively TRBD1 (6 bases). The CDR3 covers 14 residues. V lost 7 bases and J lost 3, with 15 bases in between. CDR3 amino acids: CASTPGGHYTEAFF. CDR3 sequence (DNA): TGTGCCAGCACCCCCGGGGGACACTACACTGAAGCTTTCTTT.

This clonotype was counted only a few times. The chain has TRBV23-1 and TRBJ2-4, with TRBD2 as a possible D gene (6 bases). TRBV23-1 is treated as an ORF (open reading frame) with a function not yet certain. The V end was cut by 2 bases, the J end by 3 bases, with 17 bases between. This CDR3 has 17 amino acids. The DNA for the CDR3 is TGCGCCAGCAGTCAACCCCAAGGGGCGGGGATCAAAAACATTCAGTACTTC. Its translation is CASSQPQGAGIKNIQYF.

The CDR3 sequence: CASSMAGDQPQHF. The CDR3 DNA reads TGTGCCAGTAGTATGGCCGGGGATCAGCCCCAGCATTTT. The chain has TRBV19 and TRBJ1-5; D call uncertain. Germline CDR1 and CDR2: LNHDA and SQIVND (reference sequence). V dropped 3 bases and J dropped 5 bases, with 8 bases sitting between them. The CDR3 length is 13 residues.

The CDR3 DNA sequence: TGCGCCAGCAGCTCGACCCGGGACGGAAGGGATACGCAGTATTTT. The encoded protein is CASSSTRDGRDTQYF. The chain is built from TRBV5-1 and TRBJ2-3; either TRBD1 or TRBD2 may fit D (5 bases each). The CDR3 loop spans 15 amino acids. V lost 3 bases and J 6 bases, leaving 17 bases between the germline ends. CDR1 and CDR2 from the germline V gene are SGHRS and YFSETQ.

This clonotype was counted between two and nine times. The rearrangement links TRBV6-5 to TRBJ1-1; 9 nucleotides line up with TRBD1. CDR3 length: 17 amino acids. J gave up 0 bases and V 4 bases, and 9 bases lay outside the gene matches. Germline-derived CDR1 and CDR2 are MNHEY and SVGAGI. CDR3 in DNA: TGTGCCAGCAGTTCCGGGCCGGGACAGGGTCTGAACACTGAAGCTTTCTTT. It is translated as CASSSGPGQGLNTEAFF.

This chain connects TRBV18 to TRBJ1-1, with D unclear. V lost 4 bases and J 1 base, leaving 7 bases between the germline ends. The CDR3 runs to 13 residues. The germline CDR1 and CDR2 sequences are KGHSH and LQKENI. In nucleotides, the CDR3 is TGTGCCAGCTCACGCGCGGCGAACACTGAAGCTTTCTTT. The encoded protein is CASSRAANTEAFF.

The chain has TRBV12-3 or TRBV12-4 and TRBJ2-5, with 13 bases that match TRBD2. This CDR3 region has 16 residues. V was clipped by 5 bases and J by 1 base; unmatched bases: 4. The DNA of the CDR3 is TGTGCCAGCAGTACTACTAGCGGGGGGGTCCAAGAGACCCAGTACTTC. Its protein is CASSTTSGGVQETQYF.

The chain employs TRBV20-1 and TRBJ2-1; tentatively, D is TRBD1 (5 bases). The CDR3 has 13 amino acids. Trimming stripped 1 base from V and 9 bases from J, with 13 bases between. CDR1 DFQATT and CDR2 SNEGSKA come from the germline V gene (reference sequence). The CDR3 region is CSARADQGTEQFF. The CDR3, as DNA: TGCAGTGCTAGAGCGGATCAGGGAACTGAGCAGTTCTTC.

This clonotype has just a few counts. J is TRBJ1-2 and V is TRBV18; no reliable D call. The CDR3 totals 14 residues. Per the germline V gene, CDR1 is KGHSH and CDR2 is LQKENI. V shed 2 bases and J shed 2 bases, with 9 bases lying between them. CDR3 residues: CASSPDLSNYGYTF. In nucleotides, the CDR3 is TGTGCCAGCTCACCAGACCTAAGCAACTATGGCTACACCTTC.

About this clonotype: Compared with germline, one end of the junction differs, possibly owing to a read error. The CDR3 loop is CASSPGLATRHEQFF. In DNA form, the CDR3 reads TGTGCTAGCAGCCCGGGACTAGCGACCCGGCATGAGCAGTTCTTC. The chain links TRBV7-7 to TRBJ2-1; 10 bases fit TRBD2. The CDR3 is made up of 15 amino acids. From germline, CDR1 is SSHAT and CDR2 FNYEAQ (reference sequence).

This clonotype came up a few times. V usage is TRBV5-6 and J usage is TRBJ2-4; 8 nucleotides align to TRBD1. CDR3 length: 15 residues. The J segment lost 6 bases and the V segment lost 0 bases, leaving 5 bases of the junction unmatched. Germline V CDR1 and CDR2: SGHDT, YYEEEE. The chain's CDR3 is CASSLAPQGVNIQYF. CDR3 sequence (DNA): TGTGCCAGCAGCTTGGCTCCACAGGGGGTAAACATTCAGTACTTC.